This T cell receptor (beta chain) is from a study of blood T cell repertoires in COVID-19. For the study at large: Specimens from acute and convalescent COVID-19 originated in the United States, Italy and Spain. Sources were T cells, B-cell-depleted T cells, or PBMCs; the material itself was cDNA or gDNA.

In the original workflow: Nucleated cell counts were estimated from reference gene primer amplification. TCRdb keeps only in-frame clones here, not all; method: immunoSEQ multiplex PCR. V, J and clone size are taken as reported in that table, and D and trimming were inferred from the DNA itself. The table lists some 270,000 clones, about 88% of them singletons. The ends lost 10 bases at V and 8 bases at J; junction bases unmatched: 8. The length of the CDR3 is 13 residues. Germline V CDR1 and CDR2: SEHNR, FQNEAQ (reference sequence). The sequenced sample consisted of peripheral blood. The TCR sequence derives from a woman between 40 and 55 years old who had recovered from COVID-19. The chain recombines TRBV7-9 with TRBJ1-6; the match to TRBD1 covers 7 bases. In DNA, the CDR3 is TGTGCCACGAGGGGGCGCGTTGATTCACCCCTCCACTTT. As protein: CATRGRVDSPLHF.